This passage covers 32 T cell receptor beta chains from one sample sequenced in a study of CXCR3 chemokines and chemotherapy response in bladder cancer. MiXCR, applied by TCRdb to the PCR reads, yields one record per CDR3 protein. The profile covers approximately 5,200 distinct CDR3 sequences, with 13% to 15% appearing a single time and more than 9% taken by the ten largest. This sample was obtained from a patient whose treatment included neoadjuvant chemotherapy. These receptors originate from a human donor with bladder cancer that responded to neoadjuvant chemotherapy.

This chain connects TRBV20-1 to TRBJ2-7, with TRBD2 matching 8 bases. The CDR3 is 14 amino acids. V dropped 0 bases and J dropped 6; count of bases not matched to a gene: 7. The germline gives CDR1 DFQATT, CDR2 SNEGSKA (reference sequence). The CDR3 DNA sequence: TGCAGTGCTAGAGATCCCCAAGCGGGAGTCGAGCAGTACTTC. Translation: CSARDPQAGVEQYF.

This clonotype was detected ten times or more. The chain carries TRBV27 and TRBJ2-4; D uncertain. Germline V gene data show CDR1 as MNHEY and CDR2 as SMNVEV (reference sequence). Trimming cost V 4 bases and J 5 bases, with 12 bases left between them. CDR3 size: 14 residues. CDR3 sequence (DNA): TGTGCCAGCAGTTCGACACTTACCCAAAACATTCAGTACTTC. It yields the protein CASSSTLTQNIQYF.

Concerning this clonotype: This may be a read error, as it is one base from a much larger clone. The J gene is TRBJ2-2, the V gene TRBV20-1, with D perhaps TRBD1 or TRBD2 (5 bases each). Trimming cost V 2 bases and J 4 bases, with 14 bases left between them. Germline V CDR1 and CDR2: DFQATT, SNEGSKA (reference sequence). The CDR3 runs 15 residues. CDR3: CSARYIGTITGELFF. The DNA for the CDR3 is TGCAGTGCTAGATATATCGGGACCATCACCGGGGAGCTGTTTTTT.

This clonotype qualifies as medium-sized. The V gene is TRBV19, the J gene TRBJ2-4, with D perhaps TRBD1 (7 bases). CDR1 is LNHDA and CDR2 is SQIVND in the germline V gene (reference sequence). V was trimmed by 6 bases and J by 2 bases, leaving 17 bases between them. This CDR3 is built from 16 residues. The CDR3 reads CASSMTGTLPKNIQYF. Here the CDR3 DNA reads TGTGCCAGTAGCATGACAGGGACTTTACCCAAAAACATTCAGTACTTC.

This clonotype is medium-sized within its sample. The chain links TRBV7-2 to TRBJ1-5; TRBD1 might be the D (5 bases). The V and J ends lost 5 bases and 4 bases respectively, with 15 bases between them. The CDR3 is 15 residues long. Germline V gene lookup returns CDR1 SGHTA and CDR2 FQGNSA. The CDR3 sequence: CASSLDPWGNQPQHF. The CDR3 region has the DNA TGTGCCAGCAGCCTGGATCCTTGGGGGAATCAGCCCCAGCATTTT.

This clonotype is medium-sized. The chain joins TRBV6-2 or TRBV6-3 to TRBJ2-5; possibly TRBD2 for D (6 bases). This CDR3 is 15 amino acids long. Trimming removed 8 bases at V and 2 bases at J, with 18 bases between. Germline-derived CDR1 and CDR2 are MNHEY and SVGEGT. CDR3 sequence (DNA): TGTGCCAGCTCCTCCGGCGGGGTTTGGCAAGAGACCCAGTACTTC. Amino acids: CASSSGGVWQETQYF.

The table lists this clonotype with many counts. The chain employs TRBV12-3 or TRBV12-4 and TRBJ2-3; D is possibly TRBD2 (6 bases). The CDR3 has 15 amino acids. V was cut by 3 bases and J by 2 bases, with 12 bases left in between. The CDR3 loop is CASSFGGGSTDTQYF. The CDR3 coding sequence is TGTGCCAGCAGTTTTGGCGGAGGGTCCACAGATACGCAGTATTTT.

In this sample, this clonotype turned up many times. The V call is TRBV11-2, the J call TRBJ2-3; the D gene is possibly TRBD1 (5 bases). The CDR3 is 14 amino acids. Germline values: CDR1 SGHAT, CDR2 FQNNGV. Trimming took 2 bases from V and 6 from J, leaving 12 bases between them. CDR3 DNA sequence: TGTGCCAGCAGCTTAAAGCAGGGCTGGGATACGCAGTATTTT. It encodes CASSLKQGWDTQYF.

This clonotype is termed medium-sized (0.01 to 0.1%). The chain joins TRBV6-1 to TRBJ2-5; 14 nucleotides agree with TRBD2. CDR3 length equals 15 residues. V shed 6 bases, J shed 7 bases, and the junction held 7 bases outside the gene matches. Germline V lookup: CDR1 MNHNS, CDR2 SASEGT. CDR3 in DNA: TGTGCCAGCAGCGGGACTAGCGGGAGATCGGTGACCCAGTACTTC. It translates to CASSGTSGRSVTQYF.

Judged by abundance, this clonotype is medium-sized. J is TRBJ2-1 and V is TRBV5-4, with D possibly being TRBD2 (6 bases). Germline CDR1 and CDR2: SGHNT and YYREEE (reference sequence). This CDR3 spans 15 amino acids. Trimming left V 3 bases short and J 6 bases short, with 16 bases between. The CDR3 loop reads CASSSLTGVGNEQFF. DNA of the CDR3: TGTGCCAGCAGCTCCCTAACGGGAGTGGGCAATGAGCAGTTCTTC.

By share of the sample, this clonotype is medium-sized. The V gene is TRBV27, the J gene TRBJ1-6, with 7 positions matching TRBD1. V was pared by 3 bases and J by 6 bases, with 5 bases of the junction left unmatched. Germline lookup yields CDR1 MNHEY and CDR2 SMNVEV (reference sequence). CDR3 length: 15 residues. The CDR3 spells CASSLFQGGNSPLHF. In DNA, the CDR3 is TGTGCCAGCAGTTTGTTTCAGGGGGGTAATTCACCCCTCCACTTT.

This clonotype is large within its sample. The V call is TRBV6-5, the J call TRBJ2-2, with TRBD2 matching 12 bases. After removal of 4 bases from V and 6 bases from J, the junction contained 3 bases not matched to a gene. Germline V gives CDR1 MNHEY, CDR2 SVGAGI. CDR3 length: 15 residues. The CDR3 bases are TGTGCCAGCAGTTCCCTAGCGGGAGGGCCCGGGGAGCTGTTTTTT. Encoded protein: CASSSLAGGPGELFF.

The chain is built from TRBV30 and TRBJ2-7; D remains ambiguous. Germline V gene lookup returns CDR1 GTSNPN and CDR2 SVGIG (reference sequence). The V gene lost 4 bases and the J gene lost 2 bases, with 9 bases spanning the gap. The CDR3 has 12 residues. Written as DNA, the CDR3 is TGTGCCTGGAATCGCGGAACCTACGAGCAGTACTTC. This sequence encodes CAWNRGTYEQYF.

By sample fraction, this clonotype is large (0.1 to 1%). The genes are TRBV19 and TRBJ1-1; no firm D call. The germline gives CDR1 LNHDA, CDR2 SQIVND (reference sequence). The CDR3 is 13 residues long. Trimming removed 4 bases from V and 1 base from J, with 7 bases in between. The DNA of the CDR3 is TGTGCCAGTAGTAGGGCAGGGAACACTGAAGCTTTCTTT. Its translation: CASSRAGNTEAFF. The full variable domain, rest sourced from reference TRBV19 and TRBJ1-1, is DGGITQSPKYLFRKEGQNVTLSCEQNLNHDAMYWYRQDPGQGLRLIYYSQIVNDFQKGDIAEGYSVSREKKESFPLTVTSAQKNPTAFYLCASSRAGNTEAFFGQGTRLTVV.

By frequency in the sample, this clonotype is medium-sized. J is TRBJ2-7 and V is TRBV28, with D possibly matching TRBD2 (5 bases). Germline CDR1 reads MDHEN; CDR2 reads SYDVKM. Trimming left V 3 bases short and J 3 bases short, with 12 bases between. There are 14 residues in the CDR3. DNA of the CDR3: TGTGCCAGCAGTTTGTATACGGGGTTCTACGAGCAGTACTTC. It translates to CASSLYTGFYEQYF.

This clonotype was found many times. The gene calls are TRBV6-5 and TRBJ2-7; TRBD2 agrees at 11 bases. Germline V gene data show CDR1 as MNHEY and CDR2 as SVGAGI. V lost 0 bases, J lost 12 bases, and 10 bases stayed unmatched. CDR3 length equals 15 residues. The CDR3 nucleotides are TGTGCCAGCAGTTACTCTACTAGCGGGAGCGGGAAAAGGTACTTC. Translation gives CASSYSTSGSGKRYF.

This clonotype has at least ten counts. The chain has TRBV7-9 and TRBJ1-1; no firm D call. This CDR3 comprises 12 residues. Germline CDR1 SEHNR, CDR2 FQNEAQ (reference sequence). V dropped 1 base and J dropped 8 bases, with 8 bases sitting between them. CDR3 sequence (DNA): TGTGCCAGCAGCTTAGTATTCAGGGAAGCTTTCTTT. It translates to CASSLVFREAFF.

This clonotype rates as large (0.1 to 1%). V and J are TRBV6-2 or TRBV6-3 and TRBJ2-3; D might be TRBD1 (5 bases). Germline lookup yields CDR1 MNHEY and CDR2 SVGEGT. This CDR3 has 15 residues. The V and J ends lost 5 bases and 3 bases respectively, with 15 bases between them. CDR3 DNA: TGTGCCAGCAGTGGCGACAGCAAGTGGACAGATACGCAGTATTTT. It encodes CASSGDSKWTDTQYF.

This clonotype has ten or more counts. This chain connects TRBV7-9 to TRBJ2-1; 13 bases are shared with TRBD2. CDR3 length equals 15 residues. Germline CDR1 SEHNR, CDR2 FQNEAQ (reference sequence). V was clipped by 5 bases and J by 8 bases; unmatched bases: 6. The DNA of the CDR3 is TGTGCCAGCAGCCCCCCCGGACTAGCGGGAGATGAGCAGTTCTTC. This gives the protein CASSPPGLAGDEQFF.

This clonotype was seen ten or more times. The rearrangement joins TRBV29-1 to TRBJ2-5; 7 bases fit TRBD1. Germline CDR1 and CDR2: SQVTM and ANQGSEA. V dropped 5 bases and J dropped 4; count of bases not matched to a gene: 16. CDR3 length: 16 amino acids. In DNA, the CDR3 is TGCAGCGTTCTCGGACTTCCAGGGGGTCTACGAGAGACCCAGTACTTC. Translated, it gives CSVLGLPGGLRETQYF.

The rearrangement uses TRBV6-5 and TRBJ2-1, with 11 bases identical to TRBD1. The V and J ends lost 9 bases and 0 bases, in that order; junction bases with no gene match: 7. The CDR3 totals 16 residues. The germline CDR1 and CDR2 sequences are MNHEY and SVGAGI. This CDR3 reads CASNPGTGGSYNEQFF. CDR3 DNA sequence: TGTGCCAGTAATCCCGGGACAGGGGGCTCCTACAATGAGCAGTTCTTC.

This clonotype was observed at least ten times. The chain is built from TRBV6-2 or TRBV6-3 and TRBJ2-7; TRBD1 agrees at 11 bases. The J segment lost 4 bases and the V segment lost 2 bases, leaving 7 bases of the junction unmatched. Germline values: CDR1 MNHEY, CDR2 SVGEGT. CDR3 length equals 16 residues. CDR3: CASSYPRGQGDYEQYF. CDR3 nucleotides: TGTGCCAGCAGTTACCCCCGGGGACAGGGGGATTACGAGCAGTACTTC.

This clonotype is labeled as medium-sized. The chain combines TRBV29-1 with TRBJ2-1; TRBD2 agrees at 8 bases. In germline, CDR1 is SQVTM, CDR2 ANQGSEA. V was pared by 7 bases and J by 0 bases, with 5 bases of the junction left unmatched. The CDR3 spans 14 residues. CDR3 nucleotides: TGCAGCGCCGTGACTAGCGACTCCTACAATGAGCAGTTCTTC. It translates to CSAVTSDSYNEQFF.

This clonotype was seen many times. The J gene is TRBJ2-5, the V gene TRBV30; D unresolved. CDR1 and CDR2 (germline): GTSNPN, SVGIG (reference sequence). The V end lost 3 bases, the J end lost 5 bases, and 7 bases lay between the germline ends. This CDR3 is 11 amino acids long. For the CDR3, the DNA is TGTGCCTGGAGAGGTCCGGAGACCCAGTACTTC. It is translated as CAWRGPETQYF. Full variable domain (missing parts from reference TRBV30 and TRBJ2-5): SQTIHQWPATLVQPVGSPLSLECTVEGTSNPNLYWYRQAAGRGLQLLFYSVGIGQISSEVPQNLSASRPQDRQFILSSKKLLLSDSGFYLCAWRGPETQYFGPGTRLLVL.

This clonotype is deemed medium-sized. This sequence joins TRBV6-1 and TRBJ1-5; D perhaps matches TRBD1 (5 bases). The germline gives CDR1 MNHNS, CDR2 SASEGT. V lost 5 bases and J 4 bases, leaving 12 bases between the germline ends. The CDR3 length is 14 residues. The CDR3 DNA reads TGTGCCAGCAGTCCGACAGCCATGAATCAGCCCCAGCATTTT. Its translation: CASSPTAMNQPQHF.

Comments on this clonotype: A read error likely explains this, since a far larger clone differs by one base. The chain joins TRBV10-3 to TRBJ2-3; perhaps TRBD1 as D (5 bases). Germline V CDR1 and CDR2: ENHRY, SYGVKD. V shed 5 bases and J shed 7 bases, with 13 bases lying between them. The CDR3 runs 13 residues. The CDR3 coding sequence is TGTGCCATCAGTCTACGACAGAGGAATACGCAGTATTTT. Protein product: CAISLRQRNTQYF.

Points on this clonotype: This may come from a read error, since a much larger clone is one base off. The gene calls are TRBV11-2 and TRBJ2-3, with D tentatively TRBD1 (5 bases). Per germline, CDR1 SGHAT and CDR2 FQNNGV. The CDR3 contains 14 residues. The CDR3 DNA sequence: TGTGCCAGCAGCTTAAAGCAGGGCTGGGATATGCAGTATTTT. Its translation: CASSLKQGWDMQYF. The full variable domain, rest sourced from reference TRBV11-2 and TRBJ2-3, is EAGVAQSPRYKIIEKRQSVAFWCNPISGHATLYWYQQILGQGPKLLIQFQNNGVVDDSQLPKDRFSAERLKGVDSTLKIQPAKLEDSAVYLCASSLKQGWDMQYFGPGTRLTVL.

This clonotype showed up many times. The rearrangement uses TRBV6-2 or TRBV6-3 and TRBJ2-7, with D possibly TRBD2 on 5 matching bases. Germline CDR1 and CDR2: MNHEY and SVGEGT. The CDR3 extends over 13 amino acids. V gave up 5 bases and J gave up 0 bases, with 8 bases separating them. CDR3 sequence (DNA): TGTGCCAGCAGTCCGGGGAGCTCCTACGAGCAGTACTTC. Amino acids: CASSPGSSYEQYF.

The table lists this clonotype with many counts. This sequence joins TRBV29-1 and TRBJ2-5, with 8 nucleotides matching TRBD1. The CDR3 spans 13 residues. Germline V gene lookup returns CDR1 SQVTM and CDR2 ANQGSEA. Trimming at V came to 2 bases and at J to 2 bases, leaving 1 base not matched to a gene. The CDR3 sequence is CSVERDRQETQYF. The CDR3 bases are TGCAGCGTTGAACGGGACAGGCAAGAGACCCAGTACTTC.

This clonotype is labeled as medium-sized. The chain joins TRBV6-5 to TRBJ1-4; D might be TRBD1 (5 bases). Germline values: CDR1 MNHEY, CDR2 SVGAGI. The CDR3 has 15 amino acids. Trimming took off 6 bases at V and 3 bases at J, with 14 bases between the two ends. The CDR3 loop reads CASRNQGVANEKLFF. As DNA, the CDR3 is TGTGCCAGCAGGAACCAGGGTGTAGCTAATGAAAAACTGTTTTTT.

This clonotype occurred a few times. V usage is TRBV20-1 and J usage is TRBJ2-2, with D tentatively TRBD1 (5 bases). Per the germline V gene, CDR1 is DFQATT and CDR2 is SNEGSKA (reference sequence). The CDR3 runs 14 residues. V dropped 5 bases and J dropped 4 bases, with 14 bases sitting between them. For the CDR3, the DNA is TGCAGTGCTCCGTCAGCAGGGTTCACCGGGGAGCTGTTTTTT. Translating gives CSAPSAGFTGELFF.

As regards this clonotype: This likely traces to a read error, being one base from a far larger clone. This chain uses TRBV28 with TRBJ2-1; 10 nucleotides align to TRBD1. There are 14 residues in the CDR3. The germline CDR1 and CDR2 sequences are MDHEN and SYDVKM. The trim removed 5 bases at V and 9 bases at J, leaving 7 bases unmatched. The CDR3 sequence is CASSAGTGEIEQFF. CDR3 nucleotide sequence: TGTGCCAGCAGTGCCGGGACAGGGGAGATTGAGCAGTTCTTC.